A selection of T cell receptor beta chains follows, all from one sample in a study of identical twins. Using its own MiXCR run on the 5' RACE reads, TCRdb lists one record per CDR3 protein. The sample includes some 1,700,000 distinct CDR3 sequences, 25% to 35% of them seen just once. The sequenced sample consisted of cord blood. These receptors all come from a newborn girl in good health. Each CDR3 is given with its conserved first and last residue. The D gene is left open where the match is weak. Not all rows give a size; the values are once, few, many and, for expanded clones, a class.

few	.	TRBV11-1	TRBJ2-7	CASSLAPGPVYEQYF	TGTGCCAGCAGCTTAGCGCCGGGACCAGTCTACGAGCAGTACTTC
few	.	TRBV5-1	TRBJ1-2	CASSPWPGGIGNYGYTF	TGCGCCAGCAGTCCATGGCCGGGGGGAATAGGAAACTATGGCTACACCTTC
few	TRBD1	TRBV3-1	TRBJ1-2	CASSQDPTGNYGYTF	TGTGCCAGCAGCCAAGACCCGACAGGGAACTATGGCTACACCTTC
many	.	TRBV10-3	TRBJ2-1	CAISDGWNEQFF	TGTGCCATCAGTGACGGTTGGAATGAGCAGTTCTTC
.	.	TRBV7-2	TRBJ2-5	CASSLVWDQTRRVTQYF	TGTGCCAGCAGCTTAGTCTGGGACCAGACCCGTCGTGTGACCCAGTACTTC
.	TRBD2	TRBV5-1	TRBJ2-7	CASSGGLSGNEQYF	TGCGCCAGCAGCGGGGGACTAAGTGGCAATGAGCAGTACTTC
.	.	TRBV6-1	TRBJ1-4	CASSPPTGRAPLNEKLFF	TGTGCCAGCAGCCCCCCGACAGGAAGGGCTCCTCTTAATGAAAAACTGTTTTTT
.	.	TRBV4-1	TRBJ2-1	CASSPPTRYNEQFF	TGCGCCAGCAGCCCTCCCACTAGGTACAATGAGCAGTTCTTC
.	.	TRBV28	TRBJ2-5	CASSLLPNEQYF	TGTGCCAGCAGTTTACTACCGAATGAGCAGTACTTC
.	.	TRBV28	TRBJ2-1	CASSPRYRGRYNEQFF	TGTGCCAGCAGTCCCCGCTATCGTGGGCGTTACAATGAGCAGTTCTTC